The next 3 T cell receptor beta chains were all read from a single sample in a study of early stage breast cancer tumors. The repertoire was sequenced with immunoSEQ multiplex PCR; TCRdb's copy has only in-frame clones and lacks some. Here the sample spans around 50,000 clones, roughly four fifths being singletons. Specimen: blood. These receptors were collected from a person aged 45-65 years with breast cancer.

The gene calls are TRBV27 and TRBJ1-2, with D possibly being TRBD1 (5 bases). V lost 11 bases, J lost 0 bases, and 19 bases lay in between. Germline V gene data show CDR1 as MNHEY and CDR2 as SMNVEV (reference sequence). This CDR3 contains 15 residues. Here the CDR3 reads CAESRGHRSNYGYTF. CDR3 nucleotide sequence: TGTGCCGAAAGTCGCGGACACCGATCTAACTATGGCTACACCTTC.

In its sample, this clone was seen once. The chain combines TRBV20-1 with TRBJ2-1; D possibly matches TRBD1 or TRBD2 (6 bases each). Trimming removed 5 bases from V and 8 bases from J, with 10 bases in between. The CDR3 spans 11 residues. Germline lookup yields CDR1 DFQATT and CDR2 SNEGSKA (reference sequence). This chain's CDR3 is CSALRGDEQFF. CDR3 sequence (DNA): TGCAGTGCTCTGAGGGGGGATGAGCAGTTCTTC.

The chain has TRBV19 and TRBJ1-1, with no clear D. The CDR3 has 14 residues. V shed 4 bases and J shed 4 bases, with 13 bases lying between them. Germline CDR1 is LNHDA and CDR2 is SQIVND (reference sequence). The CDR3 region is CASSKAGMATEAFF. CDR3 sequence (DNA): TGTGCCAGTAGTAAAGCGGGGATGGCCACTGAAGCTTTCTTT.